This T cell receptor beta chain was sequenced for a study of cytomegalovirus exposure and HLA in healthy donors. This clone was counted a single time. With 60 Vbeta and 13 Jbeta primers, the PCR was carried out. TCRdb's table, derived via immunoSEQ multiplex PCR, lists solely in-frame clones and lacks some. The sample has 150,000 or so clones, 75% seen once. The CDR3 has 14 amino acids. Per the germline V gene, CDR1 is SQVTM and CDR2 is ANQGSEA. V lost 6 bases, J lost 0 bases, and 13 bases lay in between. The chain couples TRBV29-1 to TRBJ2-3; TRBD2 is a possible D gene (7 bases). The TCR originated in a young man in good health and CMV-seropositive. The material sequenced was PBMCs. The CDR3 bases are TGCAGCGTCGGGGAGGGGGGGAGCACAGATACGCAGTATTTT. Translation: CSVGEGGSTDTQYF.